The 8 T cell receptor beta chains reported below all come from one sample, sequenced in a study of early T cells in non-severe SARS-CoV-2 infection. One entry per CDR3 protein results from TCRdb running MiXCR on the 5' RACE reads. The table records roughly 80,000 distinct CDR3 sequences, about a sixth of them present only once. Material for sequencing was whole blood. These receptors came from an adult who was a healthcare worker with PCR-confirmed SARS-CoV-2 infection or an uninfected control (not recorded which).

In the case of this clonotype: This may stem from a read error, because a much larger clone lies one nucleotide away. This chain uses TRBV20-1 with TRBJ2-4; TRBD1 agrees at 7 bases. After removal of 6 bases from V and 6 bases from J, the junction contained 17 bases not matched to a gene. The CDR3 runs 16 residues. Germline V gives CDR1 DFQATT, CDR2 SNEGSKA (reference sequence). As DNA, the CDR3 is TGCAGTGCCCCCACCACGAGACAGGGCCCAACAAACATTCAGTACTTC. It specifies CSAPTTRQGPTNIQYF.

In its sample, this clonotype was seen a few times. This chain joins TRBV10-2 and TRBJ2-7, with no clear D. The germline V gene encodes CDR1 WSHSY and CDR2 SAAADI. The CDR3 has 12 residues. V lost 8 bases and J 2 bases, leaving 10 bases between the germline ends. The CDR3 loop reads CASSESTYEQYF. The CDR3 coding sequence is TGCGCCAGCTCTGAATCTACCTACGAGCAGTACTTC.

The chain couples TRBV5-4 to TRBJ2-3; the D is unclear. V lost 7 bases and J 2 bases, leaving 8 bases between the germline ends. Germline-derived CDR1 and CDR2 are SGHNT and YYREEE (reference sequence). CDR3 size: 12 residues. CDR3 nucleotides: TGTGCCAGCGGACCGTCCACAGATACGCAGTATTTT. Translated, it gives CASGPSTDTQYF.

The chain uses TRBV7-3 and TRBJ2-7; the D is unclear. Trimming pared 1 base from V and 9 bases from J, leaving 13 bases between. This CDR3 region has 13 residues. Germline V CDR1 and CDR2: SGHTA, FQGTGA. CDR3 sequence (DNA): TGTGCCAGCAGCTTAAGTATGGGCGCAGGGCAGTACTTC. Its translation is CASSLSMGAGQYF.

This clonotype was counted many times. The chain uses TRBV7-9 and TRBJ1-6; maybe TRBD1 (6 bases). Germline assignment: CDR1 SEHNR and CDR2 FQNEAQ (reference sequence). The CDR3 runs 13 residues. The V gene lost 7 bases and the J gene lost 7 bases, with 11 bases spanning the gap. The CDR3 DNA reads as TGTGCCAGCAAGGAGGGGGAAAATTCACCCCTCCACTTT. Its protein is CASKEGENSPLHF. The full variable domain, rest sourced from reference TRBV7-9 and TRBJ1-6, is DTGVSQNPRHKITKRGQNVTFRCDPISEHNRLYWYRQTLGQGPEFLTYFQNEAQLEKSRLLSDRFSAERPKGSFSTLEIQRTEQGDSAMYLCASKEGENSPLHFGNGTRLTVT.

This clonotype was detected a few times. The J gene is TRBJ2-3, the V gene TRBV3-1; 10 nucleotides align to TRBD1. J gave up 2 bases and V 2 bases, and 10 bases lay outside the gene matches. The CDR3 sequence is 18 residues long. Germline V gene lookup returns CDR1 LGHDT and CDR2 YNNKEL (reference sequence). Here the CDR3 reads CASSQLHKTGGPTDTQYF. CDR3 DNA: TGTGCCAGCAGCCAACTACATAAGACAGGGGGCCCCACAGATACGCAGTATTTT.

The genes are TRBV6-2 or TRBV6-3 and TRBJ2-1; 8 nucleotides agree with TRBD2. J was trimmed by 3 bases and V by 5 bases; bases with no gene match: 9. The CDR3 extends over 16 amino acids. Germline CDR1 and CDR2: MNHEY and SVGEGT. The CDR3 bases are TGTGCCAGCAGTGATACGGGGACTAGAGTCTACAATGAGCAGTTCTTC. It is translated as CASSDTGTRVYNEQFF.

CDR3 bases: TGTGCCAGCTCCTCGCGGGTAGGCGGCTACACCTTC. It codes for CASSSRVGGYTF. The chain is built from TRBV11-2 and TRBJ1-2; no definite D call. The CDR3 contains 12 residues. Germline V gives CDR1 SGHAT, CDR2 FQNNGV. Trimming took off 8 bases at V and 8 bases at J, with 15 bases between the two ends.